This is a list of T cell receptor beta chains from one sample in a study of blood T cells in healthy people across ages. Each CDR3 protein gets one entry after TCRdb re-called the 5' RACE reads with MiXCR. The repertoire includes around 1.5 million distinct CDR3 sequences, 42% of them detected once, and roughly 8.2% sits in the top ten. Sequenced sample: blood. The receptor source for this set is a woman aged 18-29 years in good health. CDR3s leave out the opening cysteine and the closing phenylalanine or tryptophan.

TRBV7-2	TRBJ2-3	ASSLPLAGGPSTDTQY
TRBV10-3	TRBJ1-1	AITTGGGYTEAF
TRBV27	TRBJ2-1	ATSGDRVNEQF
TRBV5-1	TRBJ2-1	ATASGGMQYNEQF
TRBV6-6	TRBJ2-3	ASSDGLAGGNTQY
TRBV25-1	TRBJ2-7	ASTAVDFYEQY
TRBV5-4	TRBJ1-3	ASSLGWGAGNTIY
TRBV7-2	TRBJ2-7	ASSLGYYEQY
TRBV6-1	TRBJ2-7	ASSEARGVVYEQY
TRBV6-5	TRBJ2-5	ASSPGLLPRETQY
TRBV7-9	-	AGGIAKGTQY
TRBV4-2	TRBJ2-3	AGSQRGIAGDRADTQY
TRBV28	TRBJ2-7	ASSSLGTPNSYEQY
TRBV6-5	TRBJ1-2	ASTSGDRSYGYT
TRBV7-2	TRBJ2-3	ASSRGGSGGSQY
TRBV20-1	TRBJ1-2	SAGGQGNGYT